This T cell receptor (beta chain) was sequenced during a study of T cell changes during pregnancy in multiple sclerosis. The repertoire was sequenced with immunoSEQ multiplex PCR; TCRdb's copy has only in-frame clones and lacks some. The repertoire holds over 70,000 clones, with approximately 94% as singletons. Trimming took off 0 bases at V and 1 base at J, with 10 bases between the two ends. CDR1 LNHDA and CDR2 SQIVND come from the germline V gene (reference sequence). This CDR3 has 16 residues. The clonotype was recovered from a female donor with multiple sclerosis, enrolled in a pregnancy study. This specimen consisted of peripheral blood, obtained in the third trimester of pregnancy. The chain carries TRBV19 and TRBJ2-4; the D gene is possibly TRBD1 (6 bases). The CDR3 sequence: CASSIDLGAAKNIQYF. In nucleotides, the CDR3 is TGTGCCAGTAGTATAGATCTGGGGGCGGCCAAAAACATTCAGTACTTC.